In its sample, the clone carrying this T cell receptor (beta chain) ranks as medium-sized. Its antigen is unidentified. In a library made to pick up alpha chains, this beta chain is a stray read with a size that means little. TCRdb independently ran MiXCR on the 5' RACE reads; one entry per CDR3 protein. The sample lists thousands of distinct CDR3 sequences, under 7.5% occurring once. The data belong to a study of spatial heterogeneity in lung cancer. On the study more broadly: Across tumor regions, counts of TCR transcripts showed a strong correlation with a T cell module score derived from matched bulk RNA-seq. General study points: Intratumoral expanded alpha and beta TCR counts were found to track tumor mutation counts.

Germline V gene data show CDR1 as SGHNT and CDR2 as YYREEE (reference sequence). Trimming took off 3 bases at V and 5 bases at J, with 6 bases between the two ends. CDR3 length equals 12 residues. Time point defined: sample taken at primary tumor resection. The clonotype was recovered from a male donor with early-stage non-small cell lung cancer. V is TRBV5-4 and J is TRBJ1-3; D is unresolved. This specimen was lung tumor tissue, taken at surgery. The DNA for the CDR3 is TGTGCCAGCAGCTACGACAGAAACACCATATATTTT. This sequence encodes CASSYDRNTIYF. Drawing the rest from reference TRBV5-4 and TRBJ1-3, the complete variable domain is ETGVTQSPTHLIKTRGQQVTLRCSSQSGHNTVSWYQQALGQGPQFIFQYYREEENGRGNFPPRFSGLQFPNYSSELNVNALELDDSALYLCASSYDRNTIYFGEGSWLTVV.